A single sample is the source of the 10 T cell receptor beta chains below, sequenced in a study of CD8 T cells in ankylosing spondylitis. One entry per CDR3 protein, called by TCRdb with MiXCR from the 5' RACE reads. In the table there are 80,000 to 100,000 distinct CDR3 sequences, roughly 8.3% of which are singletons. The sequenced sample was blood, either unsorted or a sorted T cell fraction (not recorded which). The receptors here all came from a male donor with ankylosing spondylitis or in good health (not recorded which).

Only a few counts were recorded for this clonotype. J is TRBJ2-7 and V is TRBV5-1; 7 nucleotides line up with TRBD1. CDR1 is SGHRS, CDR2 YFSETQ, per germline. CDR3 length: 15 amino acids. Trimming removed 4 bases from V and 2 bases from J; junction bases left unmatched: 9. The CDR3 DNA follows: TGCGCCAGCAGCCGGAACGGACAGGAAGCCTACGAGCAGTACTTC. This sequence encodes CASSRNGQEAYEQYF.

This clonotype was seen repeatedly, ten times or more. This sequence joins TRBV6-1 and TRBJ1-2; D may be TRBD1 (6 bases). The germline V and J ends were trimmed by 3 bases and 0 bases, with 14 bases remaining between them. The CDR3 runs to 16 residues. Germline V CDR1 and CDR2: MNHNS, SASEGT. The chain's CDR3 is CASSDPGQPANYGYTF. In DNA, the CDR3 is TGTGCCAGCAGTGATCCGGGACAACCAGCTAACTATGGCTACACCTTC.

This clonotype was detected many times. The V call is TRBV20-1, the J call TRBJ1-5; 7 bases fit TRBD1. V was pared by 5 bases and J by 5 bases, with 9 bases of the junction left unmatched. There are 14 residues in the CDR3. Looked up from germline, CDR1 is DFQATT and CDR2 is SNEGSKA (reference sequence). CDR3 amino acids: CSAARTGPYQPQHF. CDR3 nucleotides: TGCAGTGCTGCCCGGACAGGCCCTTATCAGCCCCAGCATTTT.

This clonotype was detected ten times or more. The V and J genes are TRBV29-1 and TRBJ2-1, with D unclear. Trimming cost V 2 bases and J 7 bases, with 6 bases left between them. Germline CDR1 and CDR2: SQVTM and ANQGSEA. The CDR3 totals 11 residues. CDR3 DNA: TGCAGCGTTGAAAGGTCAAATGAGCAGTTCTTC. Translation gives CSVERSNEQFF.

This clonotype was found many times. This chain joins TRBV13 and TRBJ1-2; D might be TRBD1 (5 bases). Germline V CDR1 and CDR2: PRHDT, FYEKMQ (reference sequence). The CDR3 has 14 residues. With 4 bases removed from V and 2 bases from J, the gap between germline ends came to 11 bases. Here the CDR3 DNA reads TGTGCCAGCAGCTCTCGGACACTAAACTATGGCTACACCTTC. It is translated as CASSSRTLNYGYTF.

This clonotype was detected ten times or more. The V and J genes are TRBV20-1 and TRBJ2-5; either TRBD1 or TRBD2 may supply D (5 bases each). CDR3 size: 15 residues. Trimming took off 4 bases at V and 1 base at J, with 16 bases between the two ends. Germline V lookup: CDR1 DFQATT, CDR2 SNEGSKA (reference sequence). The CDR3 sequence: CSATGSQGAQETQYF. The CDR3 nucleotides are TGCAGTGCTACGGGATCACAAGGGGCCCAAGAGACCCAGTACTTC.

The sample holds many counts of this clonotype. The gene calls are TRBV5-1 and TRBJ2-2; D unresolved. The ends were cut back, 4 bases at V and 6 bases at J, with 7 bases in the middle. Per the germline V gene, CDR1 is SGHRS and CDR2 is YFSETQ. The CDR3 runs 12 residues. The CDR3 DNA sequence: TGCGCCAGCAGCACGGATCCCGGGGAGCTGTTTTTT. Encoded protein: CASSTDPGELFF.

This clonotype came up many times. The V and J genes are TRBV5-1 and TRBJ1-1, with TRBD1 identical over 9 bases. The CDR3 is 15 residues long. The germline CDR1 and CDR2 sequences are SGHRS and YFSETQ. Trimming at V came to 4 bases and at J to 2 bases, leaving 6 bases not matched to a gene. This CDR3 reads CASSVRTGDNTEAFF. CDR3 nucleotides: TGCGCCAGCAGCGTAAGGACAGGGGATAACACTGAAGCTTTCTTT.

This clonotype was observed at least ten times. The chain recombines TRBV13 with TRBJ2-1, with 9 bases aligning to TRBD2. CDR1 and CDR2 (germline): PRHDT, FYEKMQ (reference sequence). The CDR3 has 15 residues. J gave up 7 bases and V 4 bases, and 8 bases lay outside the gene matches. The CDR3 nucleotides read TGTGCCAGCAGCTGGGCACTAGCGGGTACTAATGAGCAGTTCTTC. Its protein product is CASSWALAGTNEQFF.

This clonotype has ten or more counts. In nucleotides, the CDR3 is TGTGCCAGCAGCCGACGTGGGGCCAACGAGCAGTACTTC. Amino acid sequence: CASSRRGANEQYF. The J gene is TRBJ2-7, the V gene TRBV7-9; D perhaps matches TRBD1 (5 bases). Trimming removed 5 bases from V and 5 bases from J, with 13 bases in between. The CDR3 is 13 amino acids. Germline values: CDR1 SEHNR, CDR2 FQNEAQ (reference sequence). Full variable domain (rest looked up from reference TRBV7-9 and TRBJ2-7): DTGVSQNPRHKITKRGQNVTFRCDPISEHNRLYWYRQTLGQGPEFLTYFQNEAQLEKSRLLSDRFSAERPKGSFSTLEIQRTEQGDSAMYLCASSRRGANEQYFGPGTRLTVT.